Below are 23 T cell receptor beta chains sequenced from a single sample in a study of beta chain features in type 1 diabetes (dated by TCRdb to the late 2010s). The library was prepared using the immunoSEQ multiplex PCR assay. All of the isolated RNA was reverse transcribed with the High Capacity cDNA Reverse Transcription Kit, so expressed TCRB transcripts were sequenced. TCRdb took this table from immuneACCESS and kept in-frame rearrangements with V and J called. Such tables lack part of the clones; where checked against another copy, unresolved V genes explain under half of the gap, and the rest is unexplained. This sample has about 270,000 clones in its table, and roughly an eighth of those were observed once. Of the sample, over 0.015% is held by the ten largest clones. Results the study describes overall, beyond this receptor: A moderate but significant shortening of TCRB CDR3 length was observed in type 1 diabetes patients in all four CD4+ subsets.

Their antigens remain unidentified. Material: naive CD4+ T cells from blood. Read against the paper, the sample's cell subset or site label means: true naive CD4+ T cells. These receptors were collected from a man between 25 and 39 years old with type 1 diabetes.

V usage is TRBV2 and J usage is TRBJ1-2; D is undetermined. V was pared by 7 bases and J by 7 bases, with 16 bases between. Per germline, CDR1 SNHLY and CDR2 FYNNEI. CDR3 length equals 13 residues. CDR3 sequence (DNA): TGTGCCAGCAACCCAGGTTCGCTTTTTGGCTACACCTTC. Amino acid sequence: CASNPGSLFGYTF.

V gene TRBV7-9 combines with J gene TRBJ2-1; TRBD2 is a possible D gene (5 bases). CDR3 length equals 14 residues. Germline V gene lookup returns CDR1 SEHNR and CDR2 FQNEAQ (reference sequence). V was trimmed by 3 bases and J by 5 bases, leaving 11 bases between them. CDR3 DNA sequence: TGTGCCAGCAGCTTTAATAGCGATCACAATGAGCAGTTCTTC. Amino acid sequence: CASSFNSDHNEQFF.

This clone has a handful of counts. Other DNA sequences in the same sample also yield this CDR3. The chain uses TRBV5-1 and TRBJ2-1, with 9 bases lining up with TRBD2. Germline V gives CDR1 SGHRS, CDR2 YFSETQ. The CDR3 consists of 15 residues. The V gene end was trimmed by 0 bases and the J gene end by 3 bases; junction bases not matched to a gene: 1. The CDR3 nucleotides read TGCGCCAGCAGCTTGGGACTAGCGGACTACAATGAGCAGTTCTTC. Translating gives CASSLGLADYNEQFF.

J is TRBJ2-2 and V is TRBV5-1, with 13 positions matching TRBD2. Germline lookup yields CDR1 SGHRS and CDR2 YFSETQ. V was clipped by 4 bases and J by 0 bases; unmatched bases: 9. CDR3 length: 19 residues. The chain's CDR3 is CASSPSGLAGDANTGELFF. The CDR3 coding sequence is TGCGCCAGCAGCCCATCCGGACTAGCGGGAGACGCGAACACCGGGGAGCTGTTTTTT.

The rearrangement links TRBV28 to TRBJ2-7; D is perhaps TRBD2 (5 bases). The CDR3 runs 19 residues. Germline V gene data show CDR1 as MDHEN and CDR2 as SYDVKM. Between the trimmed V and J ends, which lost 2 bases and 4 bases, there was a span of 27 bases. In nucleotides, the CDR3 is TGTGCCAGCAGTTTACGCCGACCGGCGTCCGGCGAGGGCTTGTACGAGCAGTACTTC. As protein: CASSLRRPASGEGLYEQYF.

V gene TRBV30 combines with J gene TRBJ2-2, with unresolved D. Deletions cut 0 bases from V and 2 bases from J, with 7 bases between. CDR1 and CDR2 from the germline V gene are GTSNPN and SVGIG (reference sequence). The CDR3 is 14 residues long. CDR3 in DNA: TGTGCCTGGAGTGTCCCTCCTAACACCGGGGAGCTGTTTTTT. It yields the protein CAWSVPPNTGELFF.

The chain links TRBV4-2 to TRBJ2-7; D is ambiguous. Trimming took off 0 bases at V and 6 bases at J, with 6 bases between the two ends. The CDR3 is 12 residues long. Germline CDR1 reads LGHNA; CDR2 reads YNFKEQ. This CDR3 is CASSQDAVEQYF. DNA for the CDR3: TGTGCCAGCAGCCAAGATGCGGTCGAGCAGTACTTC.

This clone was observed a few times. This chain links TRBV6-5 with TRBJ2-7, with D unresolved. CDR1 MNHEY and CDR2 SVGAGI come from the germline V gene. The CDR3 has 13 amino acids. V was pared by 5 bases and J by 2 bases, with 10 bases between. The CDR3 region has the DNA TGTGCCAGCAGTACGTACAGTACCTACGAGCAGTACTTC. Translating it yields CASSTYSTYEQYF.

The sample holds a few counts of this clone. The chain joins TRBV29-1 to TRBJ2-1; 10 nucleotides agree with TRBD2. The CDR3 sequence is 14 residues long. In germline, CDR1 is SQVTM, CDR2 ANQGSEA. V lost 6 bases to trimming and J lost 4 bases; unmatched junction nucleotides: 6. CDR3 bases: TGCAGCGTGGGTACTAGCGGGACTTACAATGAGCAGTTCTTC. Its translation is CSVGTSGTYNEQFF.

This clone has just a few counts. The chain uses TRBV7-3 and TRBJ1-2, with TRBD1 matching 9 bases. V was clipped by 2 bases and J by 5 bases; unmatched bases: 0. Per germline, CDR1 SGHTA and CDR2 FQGTGA. The CDR3 has 13 residues. CDR3: CASSLGQGYGYTF. CDR3 in DNA: TGTGCCAGCAGCTTAGGACAGGGGTATGGCTACACCTTC.

The sample holds a few counts of this clone. The chain uses TRBV2 and TRBJ2-7, with TRBD2 matching 7 bases. V lost 4 bases and J lost 5; bases outside the gene matches: 8. Germline lookup yields CDR1 SNHLY and CDR2 FYNNEI. The CDR3 runs to 14 residues. In nucleotides, the CDR3 is TGTGCCAGCAGTGTGGAGGGAGGGCCCCACGAGCAGTACTTC. This gives the protein CASSVEGGPHEQYF.

This clone appeared a few times. The V and J genes are TRBV4-2 and TRBJ2-7, with 7 bases matching TRBD1. Germline CDR1 and CDR2: LGHNA and YNFKEQ. J lost 6 bases, V lost 0 bases, and 8 bases had no gene match. CDR3 length equals 15 residues. CDR3: CASSQDMGTASEQYF. The CDR3 DNA reads as TGTGCCAGCAGCCAAGATATGGGGACAGCATCCGAGCAGTACTTC.

This clone was observed a few times. V is TRBV4-2 and J is TRBJ1-5; D ambiguous. Deletions cut 0 bases from V and 7 bases from J, with 7 bases between. There are 13 residues in the CDR3. Germline CDR1 LGHNA, CDR2 YNFKEQ. CDR3: CASSQDTDQPQHF. In DNA form, the CDR3 reads TGTGCCAGCAGCCAAGACACAGACCAGCCCCAGCATTTT.

The chain is built from TRBV6-6 and TRBJ2-7, with D hard to call. This CDR3 is 11 amino acids long. Germline V gene data show CDR1 as MNHNY and CDR2 as SVGAGI (reference sequence). Trimming took 6 bases from V and 3 from J, leaving 6 bases between them. The DNA of the CDR3 is TGTGCCAGCAGCTTACTCTACGAGCAGTACTTC. Translating gives CASSLLYEQYF.

This clone was observed a handful of times. The rearrangement joins TRBV28 to TRBJ2-3, with D maybe TRBD1 (7 bases). V was cut by 5 bases and J by 0 bases, with 24 bases left in between. Per the germline V gene, CDR1 is MDHEN and CDR2 is SYDVKM. The CDR3 extends over 19 amino acids. Written as DNA, the CDR3 is TGTGCCAGCAGTCACTTCGGAGGGGGCAATCCGTTAAGCACAGATACGCAGTATTTT. Translated, it gives CASSHFGGGNPLSTDTQYF.

In this sample, this clone turned up a few times. The J gene is TRBJ2-3, the V gene TRBV28; TRBD2 matches 14 bases. This CDR3 region has 17 residues. The junction had 10 bases not matched to a gene; V was cut back by 5 bases and J by 6 bases. The germline V gene encodes CDR1 MDHEN and CDR2 SYDVKM. The CDR3 sequence: CASSGTSGSALGDTQYF. CDR3 DNA sequence: TGTGCCAGCAGTGGGACTAGCGGGAGTGCCTTGGGGGATACGCAGTATTTT. The variable domain in full, completed from reference TRBV28 and TRBJ2-3, reads DVKVTQSSRYLVKRTGEKVFLECVQDMDHENMFWYRQDPGLGLRLIYFSYDVKMKEKGDIPEGYSVSREKKERFSLILESASTNQTSMYLCASSGTSGSALGDTQYFGPGTRLTVL.

The rearrangement links TRBV29-1 to TRBJ2-7; TRBD2 aligns across 15 bases. After removal of 6 bases from V and 3 bases from J, the junction contained 6 bases not matched to a gene. Looked up from germline, CDR1 is SQVTM and CDR2 is ANQGSEA. The length of the CDR3 is 15 residues. The CDR3 nucleotides read TGCAGCGTACCGGGACTAGCGGGAGGATTCTACGAGCAGTACTTC. Translating it yields CSVPGLAGGFYEQYF.

The V gene is TRBV19, the J gene TRBJ1-1, with 10 bases identical to TRBD1. The CDR3 spans 15 residues. CDR1 and CDR2 (germline): LNHDA, SQIVND (reference sequence). After removal of 7 bases from V and 3 bases from J, the junction contained 8 bases not matched to a gene. The DNA for the CDR3 is TGTGCCAGTACCAAGTTTGGGACAGGGGACACTGAAGCTTTCTTT. It is translated as CASTKFGTGDTEAFF.

The chain recombines TRBV11-2 with TRBJ2-7; 8 bases are a match to TRBD2. Losses at the gene ends were 4 bases for V and 6 bases for J; bases not matched to a gene: 8. The germline V gene encodes CDR1 SGHAT and CDR2 FQNNGV. The length of the CDR3 is 14 residues. CDR3 bases: TGTGCCAGCAGCTATTCGGGACTAGTTCGCGAGCAGTACTTC. This gives the protein CASSYSGLVREQYF.

This chain links TRBV7-2 with TRBJ2-7; the match to TRBD2 covers 7 bases. CDR1 and CDR2 from the germline V gene are SGHTA and FQGNSA. CDR3 size: 15 residues. Losses at the gene ends were 2 bases for V and 9 bases for J; bases not matched to a gene: 13. The CDR3 bases are TGTGCCAGCAGCTTATTTCTCCCTAGCGGCGAAGGGCAGTACTTC. This codes for CASSLFLPSGEGQYF. The full variable domain, rest sourced from reference TRBV7-2 and TRBJ2-7, is GAGVSQSPSNKVTEKGKDVELRCDPISGHTALYWYRQSLGQGLEFLIYFQGNSAPDKSGLPSDRFSAERTGGSVSTLTIQRTQQEDSAVYLCASSLFLPSGEGQYFGPGTRLTVT.

The chain couples TRBV6-4 to TRBJ2-5; D is unclear. Trimming removed 8 bases from V and 4 bases from J, with 5 bases in between. The CDR3 consists of 10 residues. CDR1 is MRHNA and CDR2 is SNTAGT in the germline V gene. The CDR3 loop is CASARETQYF. In DNA form, the CDR3 reads TGTGCCAGCGCCAGAGAGACCCAGTACTTC.

J is TRBJ1-1 and V is TRBV7-3; a possible D gene is TRBD1 (5 bases). The CDR3 length is 14 residues. From germline, CDR1 is SGHTA and CDR2 FQGTGA. The V end was cut by 2 bases, the J end by 4 bases, with 11 bases between. CDR3 nucleotide sequence: TGTGCCAGCAGCTTAGACGGGGGGAGCACTGAAGCTTTCTTT. Translating gives CASSLDGGSTEAFF.

This clone was picked up a small number of times. The chain recombines TRBV28 with TRBJ1-5; possible D gene TRBD1, 5 bases. The V end was cut by 2 bases, the J end by 5 bases, with 10 bases between. The CDR3 runs to 14 residues. The germline CDR1 and CDR2 sequences are MDHEN and SYDVKM. The CDR3 DNA reads TGTGCCAGCAGTTTAGGGGGAGGGCATCAGCCCCAGCATTTT. Its protein is CASSLGGGHQPQHF.